The clone carrying this T cell receptor (beta chain) was detected ten times or more. Its matching antigen is unknown. The data were taken from a study of spatial heterogeneity in lung cancer. Whole-study results and caveats: Whereas they appeared in blood less at follow-up, ubiquitous expanded tumor TCRs appeared there more at resection.

The CDR3 has 14 amino acids. Germline V gene lookup returns CDR1 KGHDR and CDR2 SFDVKD. The V end lost 4 bases, the J end lost 4 bases, and 12 bases lay between the germline ends. Individual TCR cDNA molecules each bore their own unique molecular identifier. TCRdb ran MiXCR on the 5' RACE reads and lists one entry per CDR3 protein. The sample has about 21,000 distinct CDR3 sequences, approximately 4.4% seen once. The time point was: sample taken at primary tumor resection. Whole RNA, isolated from tumor, nontumor lung or frozen PBMC, was sequenced without prior sorting. The chain is built from TRBV24-1 and TRBJ2-5; possibly TRBD1 or TRBD2 for D (5 bases each). This material consisted of PBMCs, taken at surgery. The receptor was derived from a male donor with early-stage non-small cell lung cancer. CDR3 sequence: CATSERGIRETQYF. The CDR3 region has the DNA TGTGCCACCAGTGAGAGGGGAATCCGAGAGACCCAGTACTTC.